This T cell receptor (beta chain) was sequenced during a study of blood T cell repertoires in COVID-19. Study overall: The United States, Italy and Spain supplied acute and convalescent COVID-19 samples. Nucleic acid was either cDNA or gDNA, and it came from T cells, B-cell-depleted T cells, or PBMCs.

CDR1 MNHEY and CDR2 SMNVEV come from the germline V gene (reference sequence). This CDR3 is 14 amino acids long. The ends lost 6 bases at V and 5 bases at J; junction bases unmatched: 9. The authors' processing: Counts of nucleated cells, estimated from reference gene primer amplification, were obtained. Data came from immunoSEQ multiplex PCR; TCRdb stores just in-frame clones and leaves some out. V and J calls and clone size are copied from that table; D and trimming were computed from the DNA. Here the sample spans 120,000 or so clones, around 90% being singletons. Sequences were obtained from peripheral blood. This receptor was taken from a woman between 45 and 60 years old with active or convalescent COVID-19. The gene calls are TRBV27 and TRBJ1-2; 7 bases align to TRBD1. The CDR3 here is CASSYRGDKYGYTF. In DNA, the CDR3 is TGTGCCAGCAGCTACAGGGGTGATAAGTATGGCTACACCTTC.